The clone carrying this TCR beta chain appeared a few times. Germline CDR1 and CDR2: LGHNA and YNFKEQ. The CDR3 contains 17 residues. V shed 0 bases and J 2 bases; nucleotides not matched to a gene: 7. This entry is derived from a study of T-cell reconstitution after alpha-beta-depleted transplantation in children. Unique molecular identifiers were used in preparing the TCRbeta library. TCRdb processed the PCR reads anew with MiXCR; each CDR3 protein has one entry. The sample shows some 220,000 distinct CDR3 sequences, roughly 9% of them seen only once. The source of this sequence is a human donor who donated a stem cell graft to a child with acute lymphoblastic leukemia. The V call is TRBV4-2, the J call TRBJ1-3, with TRBD1 identical over 7 bases. Sequencing used PBMCs from the stem cell graft donor, obtained from the stem cell graft. The CDR3 here is CASSQDFFRGAGNTIYF. CDR3 nucleotides: TGTGCCAGCAGCCAAGATTTTTTCAGGGGGGCTGGAAACACCATATATTTT.